A single sample gave rise to the 20 T cell receptor beta chains below, sequenced in a study of regulatory T cells in long-lasting Graves disease. Regarding time point: newly diagnosed GD, antithyroid drugs for less than 3 months. PBMCs were the source of the RNA used for TCR sequencing. Investigators prepared the TCR beta libraries by applying iRepertoire HTBI primers and Arm-PCR of CDR3 regions. TCRdb re-called the multiplex PCR reads through MiXCR, storing one row per CDR3 protein. The profile shows about 430,000 distinct CDR3 sequences, about 15% of them singletons. Another study also made use of these data, one on T cells in Graves' hyperthyroidism and ophthalmopathy.

The specimen was peripheral blood mononuclear cells (PBMCs), collected at new diagnosis, from a patient treated with antithyroid drugs. The receptor source for this set is a woman in her thirties or forties with Graves disease.

On this clonotype: The junction differs from germline at one of its ends, possibly a read error. The genes are TRBV12-3 or TRBV12-4 and TRBJ2-1; D not resolved. The CDR3 length is 11 residues. The CDR3 bases are TGTGCCAGCAGTTTAGGGGATGAGCAGCTCTTC. Protein product: CASSLGDEQLF.

This clonotype was picked up many times. The DNA of the CDR3 is TGTGCCAGCAGCACAGGCGCCCTCCGGGGCTCAGATACGCAGTATTTT. Its translation: CASSTGALRGSDTQYF. The chain employs TRBV11-2 and TRBJ2-3; D tentatively fits TRBD1 or TRBD2 (5 bases each). V was trimmed by 5 bases and J by 4 bases, leaving 19 bases between them. This CDR3 is built from 16 residues. Germline V CDR1 and CDR2: SGHAT, FQNNGV.

The sample holds many counts of this clonotype. The chain has TRBV29-1 and TRBJ2-7; 9 nucleotides match TRBD1. V was pared by 5 bases and J by 5 bases, with 7 bases of the junction left unmatched. Germline V gives CDR1 SQVTM, CDR2 ANQGSEA. This CDR3 is built from 13 residues. CDR3 sequence reads: CSVTRDRVHEQYF. The DNA for the CDR3 is TGCAGCGTTACCCGGGACAGGGTTCACGAGCAGTACTTC.

This clonotype was seen a few times. The genes are TRBV20-1 and TRBJ1-4; the D gene is possibly TRBD1 (6 bases). The length of the CDR3 is 15 residues. Trimming pared 6 bases from V and 3 bases from J, leaving 17 bases between. Germline CDR1 is DFQATT and CDR2 is SNEGSKA (reference sequence). CDR3 residues: CSARVPGAANEKLFF. The CDR3 nucleotides read TGCAGTGCCCGAGTTCCAGGGGCGGCTAATGAAAAACTGTTTTTT.

This clonotype was observed a few times. The CDR3 spells CASSPSAKDGYTF. The CDR3 DNA is TGTGCCAGCAGTCCTTCCGCCAAGGATGGCTACACCTTC. The chain joins TRBV12-3 or TRBV12-4 to TRBJ1-2, with unresolved D. This CDR3 has 13 residues. The ends were cut back, 5 bases at V and 6 bases at J, with 13 bases in the middle.

In this sample, this clonotype turned up a few times. The junction does not match germline at one end; this may be a read error. The rearrangement joins TRBV29-1 to TRBJ1-2; a weak D match, TRBD1 (5 bases). The CDR3 extends over 11 amino acids. The germline CDR1 and CDR2 sequences are SQVTM and ANQGSEA. Here the CDR3 reads CSGEQEYGYTF. The CDR3 DNA is TGCAGCGGTGAACAGGAATATGGCTACACCTTC.

This clonotype was detected ten times or more. The rearrangement uses TRBV13 and TRBJ2-1; the match to TRBD2 covers 8 bases. In germline, CDR1 is PRHDT, CDR2 FYEKMQ (reference sequence). V lost 5 bases and J lost 8; bases outside the gene matches: 11. CDR3 length: 15 residues. The CDR3 bases are TGTGCCAGCAGCCTAAGGGGCGGGAGGTCGGATGAGCAGTTCTTC. Translating gives CASSLRGGRSDEQFF.

The CDR3: CASNHPGGEAFF. CDR3 DNA sequence: TGTGCCAGCAACCACCCAGGGGGGGAAGCTTTCTTT. This chain links TRBV6-1 with TRBJ1-1, with 7 bases aligning to TRBD1. Germline-derived CDR1 and CDR2 are MNHNS and SASEGT. The CDR3 is 12 residues long. The ends lost 7 bases at V and 8 bases at J; junction bases unmatched: 7.

This clonotype was detected a few times. An end of the junction differs from the germline gene, which may be a read error. The chain employs TRBV12-3 or TRBV12-4 and TRBJ2-3, with TRBD2 matching 8 bases. CDR3 length: 15 residues. The CDR3 protein is CASTEAGVSTDTQCF. Here the CDR3 DNA reads TGTGCCAGCACCGAAGCGGGAGTAAGTACAGATACGCAGTGTTTT.

This sequence joins TRBV4-3 and TRBJ2-3; D gene uncertain. The CDR3 runs 17 residues. Trimming shortened V by 1 base and J by 6 bases, and 20 bases separated the two germline ends. Germline CDR1 reads LGHNA; CDR2 reads YSLEER. CDR3 nucleotide sequence: TGCGCCAGCAGCCAAGTATTTCCAGCCACGACCATGGATACGCAGTATTTT. Its translation is CASSQVFPATTMDTQYF.

This clonotype was counted many times. The rearrangement joins TRBV3-1 to TRBJ2-7; D is undetermined. Germline lookup yields CDR1 LGHDT and CDR2 YNNKEL (reference sequence). The V end lost 0 bases, the J end lost 4 bases, and 13 bases lay between the germline ends. The CDR3 covers 15 residues. DNA of the CDR3: TGTGCCAGCAGCCAAGAGACGGTCATGGCTTACGAGCAGTACTTC. It specifies CASSQETVMAYEQYF.

On this clonotype: This is likely a read error, given that the CDR3 carries no conserved phenylalanine or tryptophan at its end. This sequence joins TRBV5-4 and TRBJ1-2; 8 bases match TRBD1. The CDR3 is made up of 15 amino acids. Looked up from germline, CDR1 is SGHNT and CDR2 is YYREEE (reference sequence). Trimming at V came to 0 bases and at J to 4 bases, leaving 5 bases not matched to a gene. The chain's CDR3 is CASSLGGQASYGYTS. Written as DNA, the CDR3 is TGTGCCAGCAGCTTGGGGGGACAGGCGTCCTATGGCTACACCTCC.

The chain links TRBV4-3 to TRBJ2-5, with D tentatively TRBD2 (5 bases). Trimming removed 0 bases at V and 3 bases at J, with 20 bases between. The CDR3 is 18 residues long. Germline CDR1 reads LGHNA; CDR2 reads YSLEER. This CDR3 is CASSQDIPLWGSEETQYF. Written as DNA, the CDR3 is TGCGCCAGCAGCCAAGATATCCCCCTTTGGGGTAGCGAAGAGACCCAGTACTTC.

This clonotype appeared a few times. At one boundary the junction diverges from the germline segment, which might be a read error. This rearrangement joins TRBV29-1 to TRBJ2-2, with D possibly matching TRBD2 (6 bases). CDR1 SQVTM and CDR2 ANQGSEA come from the germline V gene. There are 13 residues in the CDR3. The chain's CDR3 is CSVGMGLAGGLFF. The CDR3 region has the DNA TGCAGCGTTGGCATGGGACTCGCCGGGGGGCTGTTTTTT.

This chain links TRBV29-1 with TRBJ1-1; 8 nucleotides line up with TRBD1. V shed 6 bases, J shed 3 bases, and the junction held 0 bases outside the gene matches. CDR1 is SQVTM, CDR2 ANQGSEA, per germline. This CDR3 has 11 residues. The CDR3 loop reads CSVQGDTEAFF. In DNA, the CDR3 is TGCAGCGTACAGGGGGACACTGAAGCTTTCTTT.

J is TRBJ2-1 and V is TRBV29-1, with 11 bases identical to TRBD2. CDR3 length equals 15 residues. The V gene end was trimmed by 0 bases and the J gene end by 10 bases; junction bases not matched to a gene: 8. Per the germline V gene, CDR1 is SQVTM and CDR2 is ANQGSEA. DNA for the CDR3: TGCAGCGTTGAAGAAGTGGGCCTAGCGGGAGGAGAGCAGTTCTTC. Translated, it gives CSVEEVGLAGGEQFF.

This clonotype was counted at least ten times. V and J are TRBV20-1 and TRBJ2-3; weak D call: TRBD2 (6 bases). CDR3 size: 12 residues. V was trimmed by 5 bases and J by 4 bases, leaving 10 bases between them. The V gene's germline CDR1 is DFQATT and CDR2 SNEGSKA (reference sequence). The CDR3 here is CSAPGGADTQYF. CDR3 in DNA: TGCAGTGCTCCAGGAGGGGCAGATACGCAGTATTTT.

About this clonotype itself: The germline gene is not matched at one end of the junction; a read error may be the cause. This chain joins TRBV28 and TRBJ1-4, with D possibly TRBD1 on 5 matching bases. This CDR3 is 15 amino acids long. The V gene's germline CDR1 is MDHEN and CDR2 SYDVKM. The CDR3 here is CASSLQGVANEKLVF. The CDR3 region has the DNA TGTGCCAGCAGTTTACAGGGAGTAGCTAATGAAAAACTGGTTTTT.

This chain joins TRBV6-1 and TRBJ2-7; D remains ambiguous. Deletions cut 2 bases from V and 7 bases from J, with 12 bases between. The CDR3 has 13 amino acids. Germline CDR1 reads MNHNS; CDR2 reads SASEGT. The DNA of the CDR3 is TGTGCCAGCAGTGAACTGATTCTTACGGAGCAGTACTTC. Translated, it gives CASSELILTEQYF.

This clonotype has only a few counts. A junction end diverges from the germline sequence, so it may reflect a read error. The chain joins TRBV7-7 to TRBJ2-2; D is perhaps TRBD1 (5 bases). Germline assignment: CDR1 SSHAT and CDR2 FNYEAQ (reference sequence). There are 15 residues in the CDR3. The chain's CDR3 is CASSATRGTTGELFF. The CDR3 bases are TGTGCTAGCAGCGCTACAAGGGGAACCACCGGGGAGCTGTTTTTT.